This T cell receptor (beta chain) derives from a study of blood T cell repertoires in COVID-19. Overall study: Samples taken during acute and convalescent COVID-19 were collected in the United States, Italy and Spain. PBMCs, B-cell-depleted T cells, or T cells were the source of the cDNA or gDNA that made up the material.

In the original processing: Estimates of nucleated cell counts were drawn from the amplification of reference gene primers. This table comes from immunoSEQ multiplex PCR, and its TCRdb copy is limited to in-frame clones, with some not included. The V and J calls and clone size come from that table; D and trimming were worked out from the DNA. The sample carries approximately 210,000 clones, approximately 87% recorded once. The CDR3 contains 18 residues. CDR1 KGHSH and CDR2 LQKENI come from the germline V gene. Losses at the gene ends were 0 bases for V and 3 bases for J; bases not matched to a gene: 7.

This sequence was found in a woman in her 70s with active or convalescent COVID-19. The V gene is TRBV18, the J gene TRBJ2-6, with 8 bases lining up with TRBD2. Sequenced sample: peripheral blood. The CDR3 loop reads CASSPPGRGSLGANVLTF. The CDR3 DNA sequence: TGTGCCAGCTCACCACCCGGGAGGGGGAGTCTTGGGGCCAACGTCCTGACTTTC. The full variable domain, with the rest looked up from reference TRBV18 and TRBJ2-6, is NAGVMQNPRHLVRRRGQEARLRCSPMKGHSHVYWYRQLPEEGLKFMVYLQKENIIDESGMPKERFSAEFPKEGPSILRIQQVVRGDSAAYFCASSPPGRGSLGANVLTFGAGSRLTVL.